Below, 3 T cell receptor beta chains from the same sample are listed, as sequenced in a study of CD4 T cells in relation to SARS-CoV-2 and coronaviruses. These receptors have no identified antigens. Unexposed donor CD4+ T cells date from about 2011-2018, before the COVID-19 pandemic. CD4+ T cells were isolated from the cells after around eleven days of culture. Generated by immunoSEQ multiplex PCR, the TCRdb table keeps only in-frame clones and is missing some. The data hold 20,000 or so clones, with around 77% observed a single time. The specimen sequenced was CD4+ T cells from PBMCs, cultured in vitro. The source is a human donor in good health.

This chain uses TRBV12-5 with TRBJ2-3; D may be TRBD1 (6 bases). The germline V gene has CDR1 LGHNT and CDR2 FRNRAP. V was clipped by 5 bases and J by 13 bases, with 13 bases between them. This CDR3 has 11 amino acids. The CDR3 DNA is TGTGCTAGTGGTCCTGACAGGTTAGAGTATTTT. Its translation: CASGPDRLEYF.

The chain uses TRBV6-6 and TRBJ1-2; 9 bases match TRBD1. The CDR3 has 14 residues. V shed 5 bases and J 6 bases; nucleotides not matched to a gene: 7. Germline V CDR1 and CDR2: MNHNY, SVGAGI (reference sequence). The CDR3 coding sequence is TGTGCCAGCAGTACGGATGGACAGGGGAATGGCTACACCTTC. It encodes CASSTDGQGNGYTF.

The gene calls are TRBV6-1 and TRBJ1-2, with D possibly matching TRBD1 (5 bases). Trimming removed 3 bases from V and 4 bases from J, with 12 bases in between. CDR3 size: 14 residues. Germline loops: CDR1 MNHNS, CDR2 SASEGT. The CDR3 DNA follows: TGTGCCAGCAGTGACCTCAGGGTTGGCTATGGCTACACCTTC. Translating gives CASSDLRVGYGYTF.